This T cell receptor beta chain was recovered during a study of Ad26.COV2.S vaccination and SARS-CoV-2 variants. Study-level information: The study gave Ad26.COV2.S intramuscularly, once or twice 56 days apart. Overall study findings and caveats: From the TCR breadth and depth analyses, total T cell responses may have been underestimated.

Treatment in this sample: some 19 received Ad26.COV2.S at low or high dose, single or two shots; several received placebo; per-sample allocation not given. Day 63 following the first vaccine or placebo injection was when the samples were taken. As for this clone: The antigen is not known.

Sequencing was performed with immunoSEQ multiplex PCR; in TCRdb, only in-frame clones are kept and a portion is missing. Of around 450,000 clones listed, approximately 92% are singletons. This TCR derives from a person aged 18 to 59 who received the Ad26.COV2.S COVID-19 vaccine or a placebo. The sequences come from peripheral blood, collected in a trial of Ad26.COV2.S vaccine versus placebo.

The CDR3 loop is CAWRAGTNSGNTIYF. In nucleotides, the CDR3 is TGTGCCTGGAGGGCAGGGACCAACTCTGGAAACACCATATATTTT. The rearrangement links TRBV30 to TRBJ1-3, with D perhaps matching TRBD1 (5 bases). Trimming removed 3 bases from V and 0 bases from J, with 12 bases in between. Germline CDR1 GTSNPN, CDR2 SVGIG (reference sequence). The CDR3 contains 15 residues.